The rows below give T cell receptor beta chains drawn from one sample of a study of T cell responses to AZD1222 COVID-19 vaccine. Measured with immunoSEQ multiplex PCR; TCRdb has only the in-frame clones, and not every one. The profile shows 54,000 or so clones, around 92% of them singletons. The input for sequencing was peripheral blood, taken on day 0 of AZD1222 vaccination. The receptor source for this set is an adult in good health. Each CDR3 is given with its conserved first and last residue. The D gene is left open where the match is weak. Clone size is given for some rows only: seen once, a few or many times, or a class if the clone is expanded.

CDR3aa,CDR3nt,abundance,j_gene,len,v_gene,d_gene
CASSIAVRGSEAFF,TGTGCCAGTAGTATTGCCGTACGGGGATCTGAAGCTTTCTTT,.,TRBJ1-1,14,TRBV19,.
CAGSGRLSNEQFF,TGTGCCGGTAGCGGGAGGCTTAGCAATGAGCAGTTCTTC,medium-sized,TRBJ2-1,13,TRBV7-2,TRBD2
CASSEGAGTDGYTF,TGTGCCAGCAGTGAGGGGGCCGGGACTGATGGCTACACCTTC,.,TRBJ1-2,14,TRBV27,TRBD1
CASSPWTSGRDNEQFF,TGTGCCAGTAGTCCATGGACTAGCGGAAGAGACAATGAGCAGTTCTTC,.,TRBJ2-1,16,TRBV19,TRBD2
CASRWDPSSYEQYF,TGCGCCAGCAGGTGGGACCCGAGCTCCTACGAGCAGTACTTC,.,TRBJ2-7,14,TRBV5-1,.
CASSSGQGSVKLFF,TGTGCCAGCTCATCCGGACAGGGGAGTGTAAAACTGTTTTTT,.,TRBJ1-4,14,TRBV18,TRBD1
CASSLEVDTGELFF,TGTGCCAGCAGCCTAGAGGTGGACACCGGGGAGCTGTTTTTT,.,TRBJ2-2,14,TRBV6-4,.
CASSKVQVGYNEQFF,TGTGCCAGCAGCAAAGTTCAGGTTGGATACAATGAGCAGTTCTTC,.,TRBJ2-1,15,TRBV21-1,.
CASSLRSANEKLFF,TGTGCCAGCAGTTTAAGGTCAGCTAATGAAAAACTGTTTTTT,.,TRBJ1-4,14,TRBV28,.
CASSLLTQGGEAFF,TGTGCCAGCAGCTTGCTTACCCAGGGGGGTGAAGCTTTCTTT,.,TRBJ1-1,14,TRBV5-8,TRBD1
CATSGRDGNEKLFF,TGTGCCACCTCGGGCCGGGACGGGAATGAAAAACTGTTTTTT,.,TRBJ1-4,14,TRBV28,.
CASSFVAGRMETQYF,TGTGCCAGCAGTTTCGTGGCAGGGAGGATGGAGACCCAGTACTTC,.,TRBJ2-5,15,TRBV28,.
CASTRGGGETQYF,TGTGCCAGCACCCGCGGGGGAGGAGAGACCCAGTACTTC,.,TRBJ2-5,13,TRBV11-2,TRBD2
CASTPSTGTSYNEQFF,TGTGCCAGCACTCCCTCAACAGGAACGTCCTACAATGAGCAGTTCTTC,.,TRBJ2-1,16,TRBV28,.
CASREGVGTDTQYF,TGTGCCAGCAGAGAAGGGGTGGGCACAGATACGCAGTATTTT,once,TRBJ2-3,14,TRBV2,.
CASRAGGGRETQYF,TGTGCCAGTAGAGCGGGAGGCGGTAGGGAGACCCAGTACTTC,few,TRBJ2-5,14,TRBV19,TRBD2
CASSLMAQGATGELFF,TGTGCCAGCAGCTTAATGGCTCAGGGGGCCACCGGGGAGCTGTTTTTT,.,TRBJ2-2,16,TRBV7-3,TRBD1
CASIPQGAQERGTEAFF,TGCGCCAGCATACCACAGGGGGCGCAGGAAAGGGGCACTGAAGCTTTCTTT,.,TRBJ1-1,17,TRBV10-2,TRBD1
CASSLMGGGAGELFF,TGTGCCAGCAGCTTGATGGGGGGTGGAGCCGGGGAGCTGTTTTTT,once,TRBJ2-2,15,TRBV9,.
CASSHSSGTGAYNEQFF,TGTGCCAGCAGCCATTCCTCCGGGACAGGGGCATACAATGAGCAGTTCTTC,.,TRBJ2-1,17,TRBV11-2,TRBD1
CASRRDSSNEKLFF,TGCGCCAGCAGACGAGACAGTTCGAATGAAAAACTGTTTTTT,few,TRBJ1-4,14,TRBV10-2,.
CASSPGTSGRLNTGELFF,TGTGCCAGCAGTCCCGGGACTAGCGGGAGGCTTAACACCGGGGAGCTGTTTTTT,.,TRBJ2-2,18,TRBV3-1/TRBV3-2,TRBD2
CASRNAGTAGSPYGYTF,TGTGCCAGCAGGAATGCGGGGACGGCAGGGTCCCCCTATGGCTACACCTTC,.,TRBJ1-2,17,TRBV28,.
CAAGRGRETQYF,TGTGCCGCAGGTAGGGGAAGAGAGACCCAGTACTTC,.,TRBJ2-5,12,TRBV27,.
CATSRGGQGRTDTQYF,TGTGCCACCAGCAGAGGGGGGCAGGGACGCACAGATACGCAGTATTTT,.,TRBJ2-3,16,TRBV15,.
CAWSFRHRVTEAFF,TGTGCCTGGAGTTTTAGACACAGGGTGACTGAAGCTTTCTTT,.,TRBJ1-1,14,TRBV30,.
CASSPAGTSDEQFF,TGTGCCAGCAGCCCCGCCGGGACTAGCGATGAGCAGTTCTTC,.,TRBJ2-1,14,TRBV7-3,TRBD2
CSVEGQGATEAFF,TGCAGCGTTGAAGGGCAGGGGGCTACTGAAGCTTTCTTT,.,TRBJ1-1,13,TRBV29-1,TRBD1
CASSTGQVTNTEAFF,TGTGCCAGCAGCACCGGACAGGTGACGAACACTGAAGCTTTCTTT,medium-sized,TRBJ1-1,15,TRBV9,TRBD1
CASSLGQGNMWDYTF,TGTGCCAGCAGCTTGGGACAGGGAAACATGTGGGACTACACCTTC,.,TRBJ1-2,15,TRBV5-5,TRBD1
CASSQSPNTEAFF,TGTGCCAGCAGCCAAAGCCCGAACACTGAAGCTTTCTTT,.,TRBJ1-1,13,TRBV3-1/TRBV3-2,.
CASSLSIGQGKPQHF,TGTGCCAGCAGTTTATCGATTGGTCAGGGAAAGCCCCAGCATTTT,.,TRBJ1-5,15,TRBV27,.
CASSYSLAGAYEQYF,TGTGCCAGCAGTTACTCACTAGCGGGAGCCTACGAGCAGTACTTC,.,TRBJ2-7,15,TRBV6-5,TRBD2
CASSLDQGGGTEAFF,TGCGCCAGCAGCTTGGACCAGGGAGGCGGCACTGAAGCTTTCTTT,.,TRBJ1-1,15,TRBV5-1,.
CASSRAMTGSYEQYF,TGCGCCAGCAGCCGGGCTATGACAGGTTCTTACGAGCAGTACTTC,.,TRBJ2-7,15,TRBV5-1,.
CASSFGGYEQYF,TGCGCCAGCAGCTTTGGGGGTTACGAGCAGTACTTC,.,TRBJ2-7,12,TRBV5-1,.
CASIRGQGLDEQYF,TGTGCCAGCATCCGAGGGCAGGGTTTGGACGAGCAGTACTTC,.,TRBJ2-7,14,TRBV28,.
CASNGEGYSPLHF,TGTGCCAGCAACGGGGAAGGATATTCACCCCTCCACTTT,.,TRBJ1-6,13,TRBV2,.
CASRPDPYEQYF,TGTGCCAGCCGCCCGGACCCCTACGAGCAGTACTTC,.,TRBJ2-7,12,TRBV2,.
CASSFGGGNTGELFF,TGTGCCAGCAGCTTCGGCGGGGGTAACACCGGGGAGCTGTTTTTT,.,TRBJ2-2,15,TRBV7-9,TRBD2
CATSRDPNDPRYGYTF,TGTGCCACCAGCAGAGATCCAAACGACCCTCGGTATGGCTACACCTTC,.,TRBJ1-2,16,TRBV15,.
CASSSNGRLETQYF,TGTGCCAGTAGTTCAAACGGTCGACTTGAGACCCAGTACTTC,.,TRBJ2-5,14,TRBV19,.
CATRLMSSYEQYF,TGTGCCACTCGGCTCATGTCCTCTTACGAGCAGTACTTC,.,TRBJ2-7,13,TRBV6-5,.
CASSQEGLAGGGSNEQFF,TGTGCCAGCAGCCAAGAGGGGTTAGCGGGAGGTGGCTCCAATGAGCAGTTCTTC,.,TRBJ2-1,18,TRBV3-1/TRBV3-2,TRBD2
CASSETTYNEQFF,TGCGCCAGCAGCGAGACCACCTACAATGAGCAGTTCTTC,.,TRBJ2-1,13,TRBV5-1,.
CASSERQMPYTDTQYF,TGCGCCAGCAGTGAACGGCAGATGCCCTACACAGATACGCAGTATTTT,.,TRBJ2-3,16,TRBV10-1,.